The 8 T cell receptor beta chains below were found in one sample sequenced in a study of spatial heterogeneity in lung cancer. Time point noted: sample taken at primary tumor resection. Unsorted whole RNA from tumor, nontumor lung or frozen PBMC underwent sequencing. TCRdb passed the 5' RACE reads through MiXCR, listing each CDR3 protein once. The sample yields tens of thousands of distinct CDR3 sequences, 4% to 6% seen once. The sequencing here drew on PBMCs, taken at surgery. The receptors shown here come from a female donor with early-stage non-small cell lung cancer.

J is TRBJ2-3 and V is TRBV7-9, with TRBD1 matching over 8 bases. Germline assignment: CDR1 SEHNR and CDR2 FQNEAQ (reference sequence). V dropped 4 bases and J dropped 1; count of bases not matched to a gene: 7. The CDR3 has 16 amino acids. CDR3 coding DNA: TGTGCCAGCAGCTCGACGGACAGGGTGCGCACAGATACGCAGTATTTT. Its translation is CASSSTDRVRTDTQYF. The full variable domain, completed using reference TRBV7-9 and TRBJ2-3, is DTGVSQNPRHKITKRGQNVTFRCDPISEHNRLYWYRQTLGQGPEFLTYFQNEAQLEKSRLLSDRFSAERPKGSFSTLEIQRTEQGDSAMYLCASSSTDRVRTDTQYFGPGTRLTVL.

This clonotype was seen at least ten times. The chain is built from TRBV5-1 and TRBJ2-5; D is perhaps TRBD1 or TRBD2 (7 bases each). Germline values: CDR1 SGHRS, CDR2 YFSETQ. Trimming stripped 1 base from V and 2 bases from J, with 21 bases between. The CDR3 contains 18 residues. The CDR3 protein is CASSLNQRAGQNQETQYF. The CDR3 coding sequence is TGCGCCAGCAGCTTGAACCAGCGAGCGGGACAGAATCAAGAGACCCAGTACTTC. The full variable domain, its missing parts supplied by reference TRBV5-1 and TRBJ2-5, is KAGVTQTPRYLIKTRGQQVTLSCSPISGHRSVSWYQQTPGQGLQFLFEYFSETQRNKGNFPGRFSGRQFSNSRSEMNVSTLELGDSALYLCASSLNQRAGQNQETQYFGPGTRLLVL.

This clonotype was seen ten or more times. This sequence joins TRBV29-1 and TRBJ2-3; TRBD1 matches 7 bases. The J segment lost 2 bases and the V segment lost 4 bases, leaving 9 bases of the junction unmatched. This CDR3 has 15 amino acids. Germline V lookup: CDR1 SQVTM, CDR2 ANQGSEA. The CDR3 spells CSVVGTASTTDTQYF. The CDR3 nucleotides read TGCAGCGTTGTGGGGACAGCCTCCACCACAGATACGCAGTATTTT.

This clonotype was recorded many times. The gene calls are TRBV7-2 and TRBJ1-2; D gene ambiguous. V lost 4 bases and J lost 5, with 14 bases in between. The CDR3 has 14 amino acids. The germline CDR1 and CDR2 sequences are SGHTA and FQGNSA. CDR3 nucleotide sequence: TGTGCCAGCAGCTCCCCCGAATCCAGATATGGCTACACCTTC. It translates to CASSSPESRYGYTF.

This clonotype was counted at least ten times. The V and J genes are TRBV7-9 and TRBJ1-2; D perhaps matches TRBD1 (5 bases). The CDR3 loop spans 14 amino acids. Trimming took 5 bases from V and 6 from J, leaving 16 bases between them. Germline CDR1 reads SEHNR; CDR2 reads FQNEAQ (reference sequence). CDR3 sequence: CASSLRDGTDGYTF. The CDR3 bases are TGTGCCAGCAGCCTCCGGGACGGGACGGATGGCTACACCTTC.

This clonotype has at least ten counts. This rearrangement joins TRBV11-2 to TRBJ2-6; 12 bases align to TRBD2. V shed 4 bases, J shed 0 bases, and the junction held 16 bases outside the gene matches. In germline, CDR1 is SGHAT, CDR2 FQNNGV. The CDR3 covers 22 residues. CDR3 region: CASSSYTGTSGRDFSGANVLTF. CDR3 sequence (DNA): TGTGCCAGCAGCTCGTACACAGGGACTAGCGGGCGGGACTTCTCTGGGGCCAACGTCCTGACTTTC.

The V and J genes are TRBV19 and TRBJ2-3; TRBD1 or TRBD2 may be the D gene (5 bases each). This CDR3 contains 14 residues. V lost 4 bases, J lost 0 bases, and 8 bases lay in between. Germline V gene sequence: CDR1 LNHDA, CDR2 SQIVND (reference sequence). The CDR3 loop is CASSNGGSTDTQYF. DNA for the CDR3: TGTGCCAGTAGTAATGGGGGTAGCACAGATACGCAGTATTTT.

This clonotype came up many times. The chain couples TRBV20-1 to TRBJ1-2, with D perhaps matching TRBD1 (5 bases). The germline CDR1 and CDR2 sequences are DFQATT and SNEGSKA (reference sequence). The CDR3 sequence is 10 residues long. The germline V and J ends were trimmed by 6 bases and 7 bases, with 9 bases remaining between them. CDR3 region: CSALGAGYTF. CDR3 coding DNA: TGCAGTGCGTTAGGGGCTGGCTACACCTTC.